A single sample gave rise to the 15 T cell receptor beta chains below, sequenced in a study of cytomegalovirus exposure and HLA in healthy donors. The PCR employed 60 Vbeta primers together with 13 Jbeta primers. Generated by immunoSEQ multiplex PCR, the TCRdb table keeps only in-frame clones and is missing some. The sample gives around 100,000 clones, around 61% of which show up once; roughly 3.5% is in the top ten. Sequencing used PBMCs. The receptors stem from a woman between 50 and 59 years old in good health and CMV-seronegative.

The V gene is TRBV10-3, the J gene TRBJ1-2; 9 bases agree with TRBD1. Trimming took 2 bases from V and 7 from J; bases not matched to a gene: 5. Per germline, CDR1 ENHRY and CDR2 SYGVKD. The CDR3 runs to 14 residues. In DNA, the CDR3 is TGTGCCATCAGTGAGGAACAGGGGGCAGGTGGCTACACCTTC. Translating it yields CAISEEQGAGGYTF.

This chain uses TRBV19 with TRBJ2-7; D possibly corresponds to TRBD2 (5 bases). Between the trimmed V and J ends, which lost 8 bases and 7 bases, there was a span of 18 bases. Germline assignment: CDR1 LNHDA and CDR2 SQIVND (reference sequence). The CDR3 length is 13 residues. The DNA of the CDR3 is TGTGCCAGTGCCGGCTTCGAAAGAGGGGAGCAGTACTTC. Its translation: CASAGFERGEQYF. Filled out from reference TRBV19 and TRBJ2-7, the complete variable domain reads DGGITQSPKYLFRKEGQNVTLSCEQNLNHDAMYWYRQDPGQGLRLIYYSQIVNDFQKGDIAEGYSVSREKKESFPLTVTSAQKNPTAFYLCASAGFERGEQYFGPGTRLTVT.

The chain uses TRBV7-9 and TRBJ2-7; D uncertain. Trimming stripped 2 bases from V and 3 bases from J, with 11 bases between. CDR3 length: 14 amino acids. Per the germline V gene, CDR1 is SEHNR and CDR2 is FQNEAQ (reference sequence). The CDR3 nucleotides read TGTGCCAGCAGCTTATACCCAGATTACTACGAGCAGTACTTC. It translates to CASSLYPDYYEQYF.

This chain's CDR3 is CASSSSILTGAGKGEQYF. The CDR3 DNA follows: TGTGCCAGCAGCTCCTCCATTTTGACAGGGGCAGGGAAGGGCGAGCAGTACTTC. The rearrangement uses TRBV27 and TRBJ2-7; the match to TRBD1 covers 8 bases. The germline V gene encodes CDR1 MNHEY and CDR2 SMNVEV (reference sequence). V lost 6 bases to trimming and J lost 6 bases; unmatched junction nucleotides: 22. This CDR3 is 18 amino acids long.

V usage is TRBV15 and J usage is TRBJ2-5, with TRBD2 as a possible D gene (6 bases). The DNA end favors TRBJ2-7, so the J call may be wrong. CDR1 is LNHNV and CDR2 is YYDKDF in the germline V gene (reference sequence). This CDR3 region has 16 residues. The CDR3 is CATSLRGGAITYEQYF. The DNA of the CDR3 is TGTGCCACCAGCCTTAGGGGCGGGGCCATTACCTACGAGCAGTACTTC.

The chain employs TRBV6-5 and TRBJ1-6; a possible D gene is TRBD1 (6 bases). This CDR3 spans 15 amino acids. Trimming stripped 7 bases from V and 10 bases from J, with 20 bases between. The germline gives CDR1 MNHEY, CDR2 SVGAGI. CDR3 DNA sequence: TGTGCCAGCAACACTGCCGGGGGGCGAGTCTCACCCCTCCACTTT. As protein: CASNTAGGRVSPLHF.

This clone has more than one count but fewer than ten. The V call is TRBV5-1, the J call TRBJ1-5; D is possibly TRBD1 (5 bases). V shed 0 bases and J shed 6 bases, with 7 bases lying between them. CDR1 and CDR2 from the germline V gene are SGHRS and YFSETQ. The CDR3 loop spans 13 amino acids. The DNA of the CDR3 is TGCGCCAGCAGCTTGGCCGGGGGTCAGCCCCAGCATTTT. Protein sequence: CASSLAGGQPQHF.

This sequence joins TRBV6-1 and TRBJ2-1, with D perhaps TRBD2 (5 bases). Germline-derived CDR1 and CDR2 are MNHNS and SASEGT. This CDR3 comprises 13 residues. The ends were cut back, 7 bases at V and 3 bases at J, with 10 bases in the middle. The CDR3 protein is CASKALGYNEQFF. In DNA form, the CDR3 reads TGTGCCAGCAAAGCACTAGGCTACAATGAGCAGTTCTTC.

The CDR3 is CASSLATYGAFF. The CDR3 DNA is TGTGCCAGCAGCTTGGCCACCTACGGAGCTTTCTTT. This sequence joins TRBV5-4 and TRBJ1-1; D is undetermined. Trimming took off 0 bases at V and 10 bases at J, with 10 bases between the two ends. The CDR3 runs 12 residues. Germline V gene sequence: CDR1 SGHNT, CDR2 YYREEE (reference sequence).

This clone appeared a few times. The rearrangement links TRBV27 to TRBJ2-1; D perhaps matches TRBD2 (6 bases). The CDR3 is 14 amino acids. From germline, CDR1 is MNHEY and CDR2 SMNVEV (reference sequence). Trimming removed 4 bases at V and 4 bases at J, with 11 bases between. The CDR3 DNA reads TGTGCCAGCAGTTATGGGACTGTGTACAATGAGCAGTTCTTC. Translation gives CASSYGTVYNEQFF.

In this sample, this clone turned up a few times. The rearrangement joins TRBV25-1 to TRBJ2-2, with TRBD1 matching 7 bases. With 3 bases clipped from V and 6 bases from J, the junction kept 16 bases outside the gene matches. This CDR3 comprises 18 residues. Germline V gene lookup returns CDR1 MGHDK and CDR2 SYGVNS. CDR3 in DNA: TGTGCCAGCAGTGACCCACGACAGACAGGGTTTTTTGCCGGGGAGCTGTTTTTT. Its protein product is CASSDPRQTGFFAGELFF.

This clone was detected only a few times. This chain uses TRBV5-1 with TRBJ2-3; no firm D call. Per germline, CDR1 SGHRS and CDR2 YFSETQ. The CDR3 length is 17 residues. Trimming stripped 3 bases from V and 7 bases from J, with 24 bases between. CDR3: CASSSAGFLGDWNTQYF. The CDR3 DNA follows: TGCGCCAGCAGCTCCGCTGGGTTTCTAGGCGACTGGAATACGCAGTATTTT.

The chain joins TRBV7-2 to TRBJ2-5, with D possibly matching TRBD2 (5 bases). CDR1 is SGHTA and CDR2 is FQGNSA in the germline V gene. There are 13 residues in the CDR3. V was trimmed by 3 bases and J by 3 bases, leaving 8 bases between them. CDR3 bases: TGTGCCAGCAGCTTTTCGAGGGAAGAGACCCAGTACTTC. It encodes CASSFSREETQYF. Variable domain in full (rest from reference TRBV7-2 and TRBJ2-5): GAGVSQSPSNKVTEKGKDVELRCDPISGHTALYWYRQSLGQGLEFLIYFQGNSAPDKSGLPSDRFSAERTGGSVSTLTIQRTQQEDSAVYLCASSFSREETQYFGPGTRLLVL.

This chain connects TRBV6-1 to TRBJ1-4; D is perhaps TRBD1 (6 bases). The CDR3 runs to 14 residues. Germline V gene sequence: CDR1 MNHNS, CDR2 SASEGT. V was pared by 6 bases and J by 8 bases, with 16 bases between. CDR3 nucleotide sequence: TGTGCCAGCAGCGATCGGACAGTTTTAGAAAAACTGTTTTTT. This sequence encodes CASSDRTVLEKLFF.

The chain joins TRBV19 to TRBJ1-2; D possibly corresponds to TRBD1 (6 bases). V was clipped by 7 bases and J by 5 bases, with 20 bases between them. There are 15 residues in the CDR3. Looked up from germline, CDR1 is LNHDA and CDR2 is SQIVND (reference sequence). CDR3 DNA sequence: TGTGCCAGTAAGGACAGTGCGGTTCTTTCGTATGGCTACACCTTC. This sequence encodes CASKDSAVLSYGYTF.